This T cell receptor (beta chain) was sequenced during a study of shared clonotypes between healthy human individuals (dated by TCRdb to the early 2020s). With regard to the full study: The cohort comprised a couple of women and a few men aged 18 to 49 years. For each donor, CD4 naive and CD4 memory were each given three plates, CD8 naive was given two plates, and CD8 memory was given one plate. Different laboratories and diverse techniques were used to prepare libraries and sequence TCR repertoires, to increase sequencing depth and limit assay-specific biases. Per donor, leukapheresis produced somewhere between about 0.9 and 9 billion PBMCs. The study deeply sequenced blood TCR repertoires of about five healthy adults to estimate repertoire size and the extent of clonotype sharing between individuals.

Study-wide findings and limitations: Compared with non-shared clonotypes, the clonotypes found in all four sorted-subset donors had higher generation probabilities. Sharing across a few donors was observed for about 4.8% of naive CD4, about 4% of naive CD8, 2% to 2.5% of memory CD4, and roughly 0.4% of memory CD8 clonotypes. Based on pairwise subsampling, the degree of clonotype sharing among donors was expected to be affected by sequencing depth. Sampling was limited to blood, and TCR repertoires in tissue likely differ from TCR repertoires in blood. The small number of donors limited the genetic and exposure-history diversity represented. Rarefaction of sorted-subset datasets indicated incomplete sequencing despite the large sequencing depth. Estimated clonotype richness was generally larger for naive than for memory subsets.

CDR1 MDHEN and CDR2 SYDVKM are derived from the germline V gene. The CDR3, from cysteine to phenylalanine, totals 18 residues. The kept DNA is CDR3 alone, 54 bases in frame from the first base. V is cut back by 6 bases and J by 1 base, with 10 bases in the junction unmatched. This clone was counted once. The antigen it recognizes is unknown. Base quality data are lacking; no much larger clone is found one base away. Using the deep immunoSEQ assay, multiplex PCR amplified TCR CDR3 regions from genomic DNA. Extracted genomic DNA from each cell subset was spread evenly across all wells of several immunoSEQ 96-well plates, with each plate serving as a replicate. For sorted subsets, each replicate PCR was loaded with 150 to 250 ng genomic DNA, equivalent to 25,000 to 35,000 T cell genomes. Purified libraries were measured with a Qubit 3.0 fluorometer, size-checked on a Bioanalyzer 2100, and measured again with the KAPA Library Quantification kit. Each immunoSEQ 96-well plate was sequenced on its own single-read 150-cycle Illumina NextSeq 550 flow cell. On the study's bioinformatics: The immunoSEQ output contained only junctional sequences without quality scores, so filtering could not match that applied to full-length reads. To assign V/J genes and CDR3, sequences were annotated using PyIR, a Python wrapper for IgBLAST v1.9, with IMGT germline references. Any read was removed if the V/J assignment was weak (E-value above 1e-6), the CDR3 was missing, or the read contained stop codons, out-of-frame junctions, or ambiguous translated residues. A V3J clonotype was defined by an identical inferred V gene, J gene, and CDR3 amino acid sequence. Percentage overlap between repertoires was calculated by dividing the number of shared unique clonotypes by the size of the smaller repertoire. Three approaches were used to assess repertoire richness: RTK rarefaction, the Chao1 estimator, and Recon v2.1 estimates of unobserved clonotypes. Generation probabilities for all TCRbeta clonotypes obtained by the gDNA method from a handful of donors were computed using OLGA. The clones in this table, taken by TCRdb from immuneACCESS, are in-frame only. Not every clone is retained; where verified, under half of the shortfall comes from an unresolved V gene, and the cause of the rest is unknown. V, J and clone size derive from that table, while D and trimming were established from the DNA sequence. The sample table lists about 1.4 million clones, approximately 97% of them with a count of one. The ten largest clones take up approximately 1.2% of the sample.

Healthy HIV-negative adults with no recently reported acute infections or vaccinations were included as donors. All donors were Caucasian adults living in Nashville, Tennessee, USA. CD4+ T cells were enriched through magnetic negative selection, after which naive cells were positively selected on CD45RA and the remaining negative fraction served as the memory subset. Blood was collected by leukapheresis, and PBMCs were isolated by Ficoll-Histopaque density gradient centrifugation and then cryopreserved in liquid nitrogen vapor phase. Purity and quantity of every magnetically sorted T cell population were checked by analytical flow cytometry. From each sorted fraction, genomic DNA was isolated and quantified by UV absorbance on a Nanodrop 2000c.

The chain is assembled from TRBV28 and TRBJ2-6; the junction holds 9 bases that match TRBD1. The receptor comes from a man aged 25-45 years in good health. Specimen: naive CD4+ T cells sorted from blood. Per the publication, the cell subset or site label means: CD45RA+ positively selected. The CDR3 has the sequence CASSLSRDRVSGANVLTF. The DNA is TGTGCCAGCAGCCTAAGCCGGGACAGGGTTTCTGGGGCCAACGTCCTGACTTTC.